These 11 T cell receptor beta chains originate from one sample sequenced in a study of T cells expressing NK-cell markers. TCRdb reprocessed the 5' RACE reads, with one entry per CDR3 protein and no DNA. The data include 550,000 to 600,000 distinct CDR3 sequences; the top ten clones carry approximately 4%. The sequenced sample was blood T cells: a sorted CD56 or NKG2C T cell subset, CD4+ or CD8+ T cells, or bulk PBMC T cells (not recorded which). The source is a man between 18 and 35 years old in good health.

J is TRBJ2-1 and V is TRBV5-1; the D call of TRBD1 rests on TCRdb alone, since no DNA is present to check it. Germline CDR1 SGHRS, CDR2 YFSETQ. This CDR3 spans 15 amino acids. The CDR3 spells CASSSGQGSRNEQFF.

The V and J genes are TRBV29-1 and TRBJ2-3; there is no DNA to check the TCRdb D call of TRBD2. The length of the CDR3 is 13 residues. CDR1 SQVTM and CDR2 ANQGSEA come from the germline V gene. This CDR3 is CSVDEAGGSTQYF.

This CDR3 reads CASSVAAGQGPIITGELFF. The V gene is TRBV9, the J gene TRBJ2-2; TCRdb names TRBD2, which stays unverified in the absence of DNA. This CDR3 comprises 19 residues. Per germline, CDR1 SGDLS and CDR2 YYNGEE.

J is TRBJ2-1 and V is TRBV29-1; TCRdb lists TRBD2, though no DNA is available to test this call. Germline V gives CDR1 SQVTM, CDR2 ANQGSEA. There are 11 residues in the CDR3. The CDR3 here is CSSREADEQFF.

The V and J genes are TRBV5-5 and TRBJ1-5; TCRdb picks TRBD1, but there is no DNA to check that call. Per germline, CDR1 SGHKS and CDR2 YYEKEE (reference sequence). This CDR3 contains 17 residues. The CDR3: CASSLDGPGYSNQPQHF.

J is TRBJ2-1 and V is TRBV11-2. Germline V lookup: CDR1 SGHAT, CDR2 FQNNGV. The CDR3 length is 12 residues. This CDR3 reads CASSPYLTEQFF.

This CDR3 reads CASSLPSGRGNEQFF. The V call is TRBV5-1, the J call TRBJ2-1; TCRdb names TRBD2, which stays unverified in the absence of DNA. CDR3 length: 15 residues. CDR1 is SGHRS, CDR2 YFSETQ, per germline.

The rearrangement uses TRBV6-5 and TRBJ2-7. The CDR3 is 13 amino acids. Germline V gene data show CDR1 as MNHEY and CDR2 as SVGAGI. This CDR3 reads CASGRSLTYEQYF.

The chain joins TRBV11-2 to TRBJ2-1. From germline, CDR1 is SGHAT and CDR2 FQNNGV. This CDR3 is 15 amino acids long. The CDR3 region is CASSANSYLYNEQFF.

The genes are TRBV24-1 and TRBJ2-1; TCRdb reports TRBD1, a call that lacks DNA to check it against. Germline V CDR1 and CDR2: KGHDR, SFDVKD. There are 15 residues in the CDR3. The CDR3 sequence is CATSDLDRVSNEQFF.

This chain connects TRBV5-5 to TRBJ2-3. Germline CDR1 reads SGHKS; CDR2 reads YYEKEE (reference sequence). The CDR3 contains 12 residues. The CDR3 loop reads CASSPDPFTQYF.